The subject of this entry is one T cell receptor beta chain. This clonotype was detected ten times or more. Its specific antigen is unknown. No qualities accompany the bases; no much larger clone lies one base away. PBMCs were isolated by Ficoll-Paque density gradient centrifugation. The listed sequencing device is Illumina NovaSeq 6000. TCRalpha and TCRbeta cDNA libraries were constructed by 5'RACE with constant-segment primers, with sample barcodes and unique molecular identifiers being introduced. RNA was extracted from every sample with Trizol reagent. Library amplification was performed in two PCR steps, and a second sample barcode and Illumina TruSeq adapters were introduced in the second step. The libraries were sequenced on an Illumina NovaSeq using 2 x 150 bp paired-end reads. The original methods were these. Demultiplexing of reads and collapsing into UMI-guided consensus sequences were performed with migec v1.2.7. With mixcr v2.1.11, UMI consensuses were aligned to TRA and TRB V and J templates and assembled into clonotypes. Expanded or contracted clonotypes were those called significant by both edgeR and NoisET, with noise models trained on biological replicates. For edgeR calls, the cutoffs were a false discovery rate-adjusted p below 0.01 and a log2 fold-change threshold of 1. As an exploratory analysis of dynamics, PCA with hierarchical clustering was applied to max-normalized trajectories of the 1000 most abundant clonotypes. Separately sequenced CD4+ and CD8+ repertoires were used to assign a CD4 or CD8 phenotype to each responding clone. TCRdb reworked the public reads: Q25 trimming with fastp, MiXCR clone assembly, productive beta chains retained. Every distinct CDR3 protein forms one entry, paired with its most common genes and DNA. These V and J calls are TCRdb output, not the study's own analysis. This sample lists over 500,000 distinct CDR3 sequences; roughly 17% were detected once. The ten largest clones take up about 7.4% of the sample.

This sample is part of a study of T-cell memory formation after mild COVID-19 (dated by TCRdb to the early 2020s). Study-level background: TCR sequence clusters from the two donors were largely donor specific. In a couple of donors, T-cell clones that expanded and contracted after mild COVID-19 were tracked by sequencing TCRalpha and TCRbeta repertoires over time. The cohort was made up of two young adult volunteers, one female and one male, who were previously healthy. What the research found in general, with its limitations: The study covered only a couple of mild cases, and larger cohorts including severe cases with pre-infection samples were considered necessary. Some responding clones were found in pre-infection memory, which suggests that pre-existing cross-reactive memory T cells took part in the SARS-CoV-2 response. Contracting CD4+ clones were found mainly in CM and EM memory subsets, while CD8+ clones were enriched in EMRA. The second-wave clones that peaked on day 37 were not confirmed to be SARS-CoV-2 specific. Clones that contracted from day 15 to 85 showed balanced CD4/CD8 phenotypes, whereas a second wave of clones that expanded from day 15 to 37 leaned towards CD4+.

Ends trimmed: V by 3 bases, J by 2 bases; bases unmatched to a gene: 9. Taken from cysteine to phenylalanine, the CDR3 has 17 residues. Only the CDR3 part of the read is kept: 51 bases, read in frame from the first base. Looking up the germline V gene yields CDR1 KGHDR and CDR2 SFDVKD. The material sequenced was PBMCs or a T cell subset sorted from them (not recorded which). The V and J genes are TRBV24-1 and TRBJ2-3, and 8 junction bases match TRBD1. The sequence derives from an adult woman who had mild COVID-19 (a few samples of this study predate the infection). The sample titles of this study are shuffled in the database, so cell type and time point are left out; the donor was told from shared clones. The DNA is as follows: TGTGCCACCAGTGATCCAGGGGGCACTAGCTCCACAGATACGCAGTATTTT. Translated, this is CATSDPGGTSSTDTQYF.